This T cell receptor (beta chain) was observed in a study of patients and donors after allogeneic stem cell transplantation. MiXCR was run by TCRdb on the RT-PCR reads, yielding one entry per CDR3 protein. The sample has 190,000 or so distinct CDR3 sequences; 35% to 45% are singletons. This CDR3 is 12 amino acids long. CDR1 and CDR2 from the germline V gene are MNHEY and SVGAGI. Trimming stripped 4 bases from V and 4 bases from J, with 4 bases between. The source of this sequence is a human donor who was either an allogeneic HSCT recipient or a stem cell or donor lymphocyte infusion donor (not recorded which). It is not recorded whose cells these are; they may come from a transplant donor. This chain joins TRBV6-5 and TRBJ2-2; D is undetermined. The specimen sequenced was blood, either unsorted or a sorted T cell fraction (not recorded which). The CDR3 reads CASSSITGELFF. The CDR3 DNA follows: TGTGCCAGCAGTTCCATCACCGGGGAGCTGTTTTTT.